This T cell receptor (beta chain) was documented in a study of human T cells and chemical hapten exposure. Study context: Chiefly women, the patients showed alopecia areata, totalis or universalis.

TCRdb ran MiXCR on the RACE reads and lists one entry per CDR3 protein. Of around 380,000 distinct CDR3 sequences detected, more than 4.5% appear once; the ten largest clones hold 2% to 2.5%. Sample time point: patch test 1, 2 weeks after DPC sensitization. Treatment meaning: therapeutic diphenylcyclopropenone sensitization with weekly scalp DPC. Whole-study findings and limits: Donors had alopecia, so their immune response may differ from healthy people's.

Note on this clonotype: As yet, its antigen is unknown.

The germline V gene has CDR1 SGHTA and CDR2 FQGNSA. The CDR3 loop spans 13 amino acids. V shed 5 bases and J 6 bases; nucleotides not matched to a gene: 4. Sequences were derived from whole blood, sampled in connection with sensitization to the hapten diphenylcyclopropenone (DPC). The V call is TRBV7-2, the J call TRBJ1-1; 9 bases are shared with TRBD1. The clonotype comes from a woman aged 45-60 years with alopecia areata. Some clones in this sample may be carry-over from other donors' samples. DNA of the CDR3: TGTGCCAGCAGCGGGACAGGGTACGCTGAAGCTTTCTTT. Translated: CASSGTGYAEAFF.